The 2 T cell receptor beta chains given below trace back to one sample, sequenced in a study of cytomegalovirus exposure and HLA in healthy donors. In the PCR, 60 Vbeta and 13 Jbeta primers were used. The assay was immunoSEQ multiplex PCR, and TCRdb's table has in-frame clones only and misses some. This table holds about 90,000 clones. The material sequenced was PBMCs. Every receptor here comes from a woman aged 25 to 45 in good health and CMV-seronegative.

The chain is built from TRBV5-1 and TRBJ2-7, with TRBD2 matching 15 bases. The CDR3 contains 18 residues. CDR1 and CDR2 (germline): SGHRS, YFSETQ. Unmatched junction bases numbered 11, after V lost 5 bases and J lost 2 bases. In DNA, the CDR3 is TGCGCCAGCAGTCGAGGACTAGCGGGAGGGCCTGGGGCCTACGAGCAGTACTTC. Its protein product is CASSRGLAGGPGAYEQYF.

CDR3 DNA sequence: TGTGCCATTCAGACAGGGAAAGGAAACACCATATATTTT. It translates to CAIQTGKGNTIYF. The chain has TRBV10-3 and TRBJ1-3; 7 bases line up with TRBD1. CDR3 length: 13 residues. CDR1 and CDR2 from the germline V gene are ENHRY and SYGVKD. V shed 9 bases and J 4 bases; nucleotides not matched to a gene: 6.